The present TCR beta chain was sequenced within a study of metastatic and nonmetastatic thyroid tumors. The wider study: Repertoires from malignant and benign thyroid patients were compared across blood and tumor or nodule tissue.

Treatment of any kind had been given to no patient before thyroid surgery. MiXCR re-clonotyped the PCR reads for TCRdb. The sample consists of a few thousand clones, 30% of them appearing once. This clone was seen a handful of times. As yet, its antigen is unknown. CDR1 is SGDLS, CDR2 YYNGEE, per germline. Between the trimmed V and J ends, which lost 0 bases and 0 bases, there was a span of 1 base. CDR3 length: 12 residues. Notes on the study in general: Relative to benign nodules, malignant thyroid tumors were reportedly characterized by significantly elevated TCR beta diversity in blood and tumor.

V gene TRBV9 combines with J gene TRBJ2-7; D is unresolved. The source of this sequence is a female donor with papillary thyroid cancer or a benign thyroid nodule (not recorded which). Some clones in this sample may be carry-over from other donors' samples. Sequenced input: adjacent normal tissue. The CDR3 loop is CASSVGSYEQYF. Written as DNA, the CDR3 is TGTGCCAGCAGCGTAGGCTCCTACGAGCAGTACTTC.